This record looks at one T cell receptor (beta chain) sequence and its context. These data belong to a study of blood T cell repertoires in COVID-19. Assay: immunoSEQ multiplex PCR; the TCRdb copy retains only in-frame clones and omits some. This table has some 38,000 clones, approximately 89% appearing once. Sequencing input: peripheral blood. The clonotype originates from a man aged 45 to 65 with active COVID-19.

The CDR3 region has the DNA TGTGCCAGCAGCCCCCTGCCAGGTGACACTGAAGCTTTCTTT. Amino acid sequence: CASSPLPGDTEAFF. The chain combines TRBV7-3 with TRBJ1-1; D is unclear. The CDR3 has 14 amino acids. Trimming shortened V by 5 bases and J by 3 bases, and 13 bases separated the two germline ends. Germline loops: CDR1 SGHTA, CDR2 FQGTGA.